A selection of T cell receptor beta chains follows, all from one sample in a study. TCRdb processed the 5' RACE reads anew with MiXCR; each CDR3 protein has one entry. This sample has about 23,000 distinct CDR3 sequences, with 30% found just once. The sequenced material came from tumor-infiltrating naive CD4+ T cells sorted from the breast tumor. Receptors originate from a female donor with breast cancer. The CDR3 runs from the conserved cysteine through the conserved F or W. The D gene is left open where the match is weak. The size entry is marked missing in some rows and otherwise reads once, few, many or a size class.

V gene: TRBV5-1; clone size: NA; D gene: TRBD1; J gene: TRBJ1-1; CDR3 DNA: TGCGCCAGCAGCCCGGCTTCAAAAGGGGGCGTTGGGACTGAAGCTTTCTTT; CDR3 protein: CASSPASKGGVGTEAFF
V gene: TRBV12-3/TRBV12-4; clone size: NA; D gene: TRBD1; J gene: TRBJ1-1; CDR3 DNA: TGTGCCAGCGCAGTCTCCAGGGGGGGAACTGAAGCTTTCTTT; CDR3 protein: CASAVSRGGTEAFF
V gene: TRBV20-1; clone size: NA; D gene: NA; J gene: TRBJ1-1; CDR3 DNA: TGCAGTGCTAGAGGATCCGGGAGCGGCACTGAAGCGTTCTTT; CDR3 protein: CSARGSGSGTEAFF
V gene: TRBV4-1; clone size: few; D gene: TRBD1; J gene: TRBJ1-1; CDR3 DNA: TGCGCCAGCAGCCGCCCGGGACAGCCGAAAGCTTTCTTT; CDR3 protein: CASSRPGQPKAFF
V gene: TRBV6-1; clone size: NA; D gene: TRBD2; J gene: TRBJ2-1; CDR3 DNA: TGTGCCAGCAGTCCCACCGGGACTAGCGGAACCAATGAGCAGTTCTTC; CDR3 protein: CASSPTGTSGTNEQFF
V gene: TRBV2; clone size: few; D gene: TRBD2; J gene: TRBJ2-3; CDR3 DNA: TGTGCCAGCAATTTCGTAGCGGGAGCCTCCACAGATACGCAGTATTTT; CDR3 protein: CASNFVAGASTDTQYF
V gene: TRBV20-1; clone size: many; D gene: TRBD1; J gene: TRBJ1-2; CDR3 DNA: TGCAGTGCTAAAGACAGGGCGCGCGGCTACACCTTC; CDR3 protein: CSAKDRARGYTF
V gene: TRBV24-1; clone size: few; D gene: TRBD2; J gene: TRBJ2-1; CDR3 DNA: TGTGCCACCAGCCTCCGGGGGGACAATGAGCAGTTCTTC; CDR3 protein: CATSLRGDNEQFF
V gene: TRBV5-1; clone size: many; D gene: TRBD2; J gene: TRBJ2-1; CDR3 DNA: TGCGCCAGCAGCTTAGCGGGAGCCTACAATGAGCAGTTCTTC; CDR3 protein: CASSLAGAYNEQFF
V gene: TRBV6-6; clone size: NA; D gene: NA; J gene: TRBJ2-5; CDR3 DNA: TGTGCCAGCACCCCAGGGGCGGGGGAGACCCAGTACTTC; CDR3 protein: CASTPGAGETQYF
V gene: TRBV5-1; clone size: many; D gene: NA; J gene: TRBJ2-7; CDR3 DNA: TGCGCCAGCAGCAGGGGCGGCGAGCAGTACTTC; CDR3 protein: CASSRGGEQYF
V gene: TRBV20-1; clone size: many; D gene: TRBD2; J gene: TRBJ2-2; CDR3 DNA: TGCAGTGCCCCAGCGGGATCCACCGGGGAGCTGTTTTTT; CDR3 protein: CSAPAGSTGELFF
V gene: TRBV7-9; clone size: many; D gene: NA; J gene: TRBJ1-1; CDR3 DNA: TGTGCCAGCAGCTCCCGGGAAAACACTGAAGCTTTCTTT; CDR3 protein: CASSSRENTEAFF
V gene: TRBV6-5; clone size: many; D gene: NA; J gene: TRBJ1-6; CDR3 DNA: TGTGCCAGCAGCGAGGGTTCGATTAATTCACCCCTCCACTTT; CDR3 protein: CASSEGSINSPLHF
V gene: TRBV20-1; clone size: NA; D gene: NA; J gene: TRBJ1-5; CDR3 DNA: TGCAGTGCTAGAGAACGGGGGATTGCCGGGATAGGAGTCAATCAGCCCCAGCATTTT; CDR3 protein: CSARERGIAGIGVNQPQHF
V gene: TRBV9; clone size: NA; D gene: TRBD2; J gene: TRBJ2-1; CDR3 DNA: TGTGCCAGCACCTTAGCGGGAGGCGACAATGAGCAGTTCTTC; CDR3 protein: CASTLAGGDNEQFF
V gene: TRBV20-1; clone size: NA; D gene: TRBD2; J gene: TRBJ2-7; CDR3 DNA: TGCAGTGTATGGACTAGCGGCCTTTACGAGCAGTACTTC; CDR3 protein: CSVWTSGLYEQYF
V gene: TRBV6-5; clone size: few; D gene: NA; J gene: TRBJ2-3; CDR3 DNA: TGTGCCAGCAGTTACGGAAACACAGATACGCAGTATTTT; CDR3 protein: CASSYGNTDTQYF
V gene: TRBV19; clone size: few; D gene: TRBD1; J gene: TRBJ1-5; CDR3 DNA: TGTGCCAGTAGTACCGGACAGGGGTATCAGCCCCAGCATTTT; CDR3 protein: CASSTGQGYQPQHF
V gene: TRBV20-1; clone size: medium-sized; D gene: NA; J gene: TRBJ1-1; CDR3 DNA: TGCAGTGCTAGAACTGGAGGGGCCCGGAACACTGAAGCTTTCTTT; CDR3 protein: CSARTGGARNTEAFF
V gene: TRBV3-1; clone size: few; D gene: NA; J gene: TRBJ2-7; CDR3 DNA: TGTGCCAGCAGCCAAGATGTCGGCGAGCAGTACTTC; CDR3 protein: CASSQDVGEQYF
V gene: TRBV6-5; clone size: many; D gene: NA; J gene: TRBJ2-3; CDR3 DNA: TGTGCCAGCAAAAGCAGGGGAGATACGCAGTATTTT; CDR3 protein: CASKSRGDTQYF
V gene: TRBV2; clone size: few; D gene: NA; J gene: TRBJ2-7; CDR3 DNA: TGTGCCAGCAGTGGCCGGTTCTACGAGCAGTACTTC; CDR3 protein: CASSGRFYEQYF
V gene: TRBV6-5; clone size: NA; D gene: TRBD2; J gene: TRBJ2-6; CDR3 DNA: TGTGCCAGCAGTACGCCCTGGGAACTAGCGGGAAACTCTGGGGCCAACGTCCTGACTTTC; CDR3 protein: CASSTPWELAGNSGANVLTF
V gene: TRBV28; clone size: NA; D gene: NA; J gene: TRBJ2-7; CDR3 DNA: TGTGCCAGCAGTTTCTTGCGAGGGCGGTACGAGCAGTACTTC; CDR3 protein: CASSFLRGRYEQYF
V gene: TRBV7-9; clone size: medium-sized; D gene: TRBD2; J gene: TRBJ2-1; CDR3 DNA: TGTGCCAGCAGTCCTCTAGCGGGAGGGGCCAATGAGCAGTTCTTC; CDR3 protein: CASSPLAGGANEQFF
V gene: TRBV3-1; clone size: many; D gene: NA; J gene: TRBJ2-5; CDR3 DNA: TGTGCCAGCAGCCTCTGGGAGCGTACCCAAGAGACCCAGTACTTC; CDR3 protein: CASSLWERTQETQYF
V gene: TRBV7-2; clone size: NA; D gene: NA; J gene: TRBJ1-6; CDR3 DNA: TGTGCCTGCGGCTTAGAGGACAGCTCCTATAATTCACCCCTCCACTTT; CDR3 protein: CACGLEDSSYNSPLHF
V gene: TRBV5-1; clone size: NA; D gene: TRBD1; J gene: TRBJ1-1; CDR3 DNA: TGCGCCAGCAGCTTGGTGGGCCCGACAGGGGAAGCTTTCTTT; CDR3 protein: CASSLVGPTGEAFF
V gene: TRBV4-2; clone size: few; D gene: TRBD2; J gene: TRBJ2-1; CDR3 DNA: TGTGCCAGCAGCCAACTCATAGCGGGAGGACCCTACAATGAGCAGTTCTTC; CDR3 protein: CASSQLIAGGPYNEQFF
V gene: TRBV7-9; clone size: few; D gene: TRBD1; J gene: TRBJ1-2; CDR3 DNA: TGTGCCAGCAGCCCCTCGAATAACGGACAGGGGGTCAACTATGGCTACACCTTC; CDR3 protein: CASSPSNNGQGVNYGYTF
V gene: TRBV11-2; clone size: NA; D gene: TRBD1; J gene: TRBJ2-3; CDR3 DNA: TGTGCCAGCAGCCCGACACCCGGGACAGGGACAGATACGCAGTATTTT; CDR3 protein: CASSPTPGTGTDTQYF
V gene: TRBV6-5; clone size: many; D gene: NA; J gene: TRBJ1-2; CDR3 DNA: TGTGCCAGCAGCCCCAAGCAGGGTTTCATCTATGGCTACACCTTC; CDR3 protein: CASSPKQGFIYGYTF
V gene: TRBV12-3/TRBV12-4; clone size: many; D gene: NA; J gene: TRBJ1-2; CDR3 DNA: TGTGCCAGCAGGACAGCTTATGGCTACACCTTC; CDR3 protein: CASRTAYGYTF
V gene: TRBV20-1; clone size: few; D gene: NA; J gene: TRBJ2-7; CDR3 DNA: TGCAGTGCTAGACCTCCAACTGGCGGACACTACGAGCAGTACTTC; CDR3 protein: CSARPPTGGHYEQYF
V gene: TRBV20-1; clone size: NA; D gene: NA; J gene: TRBJ1-5; CDR3 DNA: TGCAGTGCTAGGGGCCGTAGCAATCAGCCCCAGCATTTT; CDR3 protein: CSARGRSNQPQHF
V gene: TRBV5-1; clone size: NA; D gene: TRBD2; J gene: TRBJ2-1; CDR3 DNA: TGCGCGAGCACCCCCCGGACTAGCGAGTACAATGAGCAGTTCTTC; CDR3 protein: CASTPRTSEYNEQFF
V gene: TRBV6-5; clone size: few; D gene: TRBD2; J gene: TRBJ2-2; CDR3 DNA: TGTGCCAGCAGTTTGCGGGAGGGGAGGACCGGGGAGCTGTTTTTT; CDR3 protein: CASSLREGRTGELFF
V gene: TRBV25-1; clone size: NA; D gene: TRBD2; J gene: TRBJ2-1; CDR3 DNA: TGTGCCAGCAGTGAATATAGGGGGACTAGGTTCTTC; CDR3 protein: CASSEYRGTRFF
V gene: TRBV7-6; clone size: NA; D gene: NA; J gene: TRBJ1-3; CDR3 DNA: TGTGCCAGCAGCTTAGAAGGGCACTCTGGAAACACCATATATTTT; CDR3 protein: CASSLEGHSGNTIYF
V gene: TRBV6-6; clone size: NA; D gene: NA; J gene: TRBJ1-5; CDR3 DNA: TGTGCCAGCAGTTCCCTCGGTAATTGCAATCAGCCCCAGCATTTT; CDR3 protein: CASSSLGNCNQPQHF
V gene: TRBV10-3; clone size: few; D gene: NA; J gene: TRBJ2-1; CDR3 DNA: TGTGCCATCTCGAAGGCCAGTCCTGGGGTGAATGAGCAGTTCTTC; CDR3 protein: CAISKASPGVNEQFF
V gene: TRBV20-1; clone size: medium-sized; D gene: NA; J gene: TRBJ2-1; CDR3 DNA: TGCAGTGCCTCAAGGTGGGGGGCGTTGGACAATGAGCAGTTCTTC; CDR3 protein: CSASRWGALDNEQFF
V gene: TRBV21-1; clone size: NA; D gene: NA; J gene: TRBJ2-7; CDR3 DNA: TGTGCCAGCAGCCCTATCCTTCCGGGACAGGGAGCGTACGAGCAGTACTTC; CDR3 protein: CASSPILPGQGAYEQYF